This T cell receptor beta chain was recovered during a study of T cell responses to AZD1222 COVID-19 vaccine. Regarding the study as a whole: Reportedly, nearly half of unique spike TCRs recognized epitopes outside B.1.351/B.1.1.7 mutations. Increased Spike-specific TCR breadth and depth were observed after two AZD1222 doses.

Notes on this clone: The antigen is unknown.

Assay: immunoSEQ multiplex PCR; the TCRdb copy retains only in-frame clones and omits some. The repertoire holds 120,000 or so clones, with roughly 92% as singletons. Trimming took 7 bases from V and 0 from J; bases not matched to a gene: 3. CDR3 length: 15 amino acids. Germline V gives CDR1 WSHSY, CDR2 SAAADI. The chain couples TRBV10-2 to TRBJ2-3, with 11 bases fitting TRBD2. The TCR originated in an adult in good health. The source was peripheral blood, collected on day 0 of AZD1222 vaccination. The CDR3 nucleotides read TGCGCCAGCATAGCGGGGGGGCCAAGCACAGATACGCAGTATTTT. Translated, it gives CASIAGGPSTDTQYF.